This record looks at one TCR beta chain sequence and its context. Its antigen remains unknown. Expansion of antigen-specific CD4+ T cells with viral peptide pools was carried out by the ViraFEST assay before sequencing. Following culture for roughly 10 days, CD4+ T cells were isolated. Each participant was given two doses of one vaccine (BNT162b2 or mRNA-1273). Germline values: CDR1 MNHEY, CDR2 SVGAGI. This CDR3 comprises 14 residues. Trimming removed 2 bases at V and 6 bases at J, with 11 bases between. These data are taken from a study of vaccination effects on CD4 cells after COVID-19. The repertoire was sequenced with immunoSEQ multiplex PCR; TCRdb's copy has only in-frame clones and lacks some. Found here are tens of thousands of clones, about four fifths of them singletons; the top ten hold approximately 5.6%.

The clonotype originates from a human donor who received a COVID-19 vaccine. Some clones in this sample may be carry-over from other donors' samples. This sequence joins TRBV6-5 and TRBJ1-5; D is undetermined. Material: CD4+ T cells from PBMCs cultured with SARS-CoV-2 spike peptides, obtained after COVID-19 vaccination. CDR3 sequence: CASSYVVGGQPQHF. CDR3 in DNA: TGTGCCAGCAGTTACGTTGTAGGAGGTCAGCCCCAGCATTTT.